This entry features one TCR beta chain sequence. Its antigen is undetermined. Stated time point: newly diagnosed GD, antithyroid drugs for less than 3 months. Construction of the TCR library relied on RNA isolated from PBMCs. iRepertoire HTBI primers and Arm-PCR of CDR3 regions built TCR beta libraries. TCRdb redid the calling of the multiplex PCR reads with MiXCR, one entry per CDR3 protein. The sample yields 400,000 to 550,000 distinct CDR3 sequences, more than 13% seen once. The data were obtained in a study of regulatory T cells in long-lasting Graves disease. Study-wide results and caveats: Limited sample numbers may have lowered accuracy.

The junction had 11 bases not matched to a gene; V was cut back by 10 bases and J by 1 base. Germline loops: CDR1 MNHNS, CDR2 SASEGT. This CDR3 is 15 amino acids long. This sample was shared with a second study, whose subject was T cells in Graves' hyperthyroidism and ophthalmopathy. That paper states: In simple terms, a model built on 13 V-J features told ophthalmopathy apart from stable hyperthyroidism.

The material sequenced was peripheral blood mononuclear cells (PBMCs), taken at new diagnosis, from a patient treated with antithyroid drugs. The chain uses TRBV6-1 and TRBJ2-7, with 9 bases that match TRBD2. This receptor was identified in a woman aged 25 to 39 with Graves disease. The CDR3 DNA is TGTGCCATTACTAAATCGGGACTAGCTTCCTACGAGCAGTACTTC. Residues: CAITKSGLASYEQYF.